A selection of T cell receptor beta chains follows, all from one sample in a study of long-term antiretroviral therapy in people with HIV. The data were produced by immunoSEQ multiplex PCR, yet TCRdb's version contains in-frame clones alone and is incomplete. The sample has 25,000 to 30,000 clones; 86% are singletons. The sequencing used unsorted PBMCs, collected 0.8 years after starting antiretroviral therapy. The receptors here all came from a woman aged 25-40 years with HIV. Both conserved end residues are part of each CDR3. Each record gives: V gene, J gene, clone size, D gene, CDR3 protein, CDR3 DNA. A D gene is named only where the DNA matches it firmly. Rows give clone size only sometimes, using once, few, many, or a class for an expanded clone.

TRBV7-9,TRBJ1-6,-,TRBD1,CASSSPDRGRDSPLHF,TGTGCCAGCAGCTCCCCGGACAGGGGGCGAGATTCACCCCTCCACTTT
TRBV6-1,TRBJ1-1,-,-,CATGSSVWTEAFF,TGTGCCACCGGGTCCTCCGTGTGGACTGAAGCTTTCTTT
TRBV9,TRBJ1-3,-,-,CASSPGGNTIYF,TGTGCCAGCAGCCCCGGAGGAAACACCATATATTTT
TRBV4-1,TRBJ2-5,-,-,CASSQNQDGFRETQYF,TGCGCCAGCAGCCAGAACCAGGACGGGTTCCGGGAGACCCAGTACTTC
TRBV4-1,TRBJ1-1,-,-,CASSRTASNTEAFF,TGCGCCAGCAGCCGGACAGCCTCTAATACTGAAGCTTTCTTT
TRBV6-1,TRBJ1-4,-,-,CASSTGGYNEKLFF,TGTGCCAGCAGTACGGGAGGGTATAATGAAAAACTGTTTTTT
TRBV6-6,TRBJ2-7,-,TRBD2,CASGKGTSGNYEQYF,TGTGCCAGCGGTAAGGGTACTAGCGGAAACTACGAGCAGTACTTC
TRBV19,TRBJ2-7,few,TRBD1,CASSDRTGIKANEQYF,TGTGCCAGTAGTGACCGGACAGGGATAAAGGCTAACGAGCAGTACTTC
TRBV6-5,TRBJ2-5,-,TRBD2,CASSYTSGNQETQYF,TGTGCCAGCAGTTACACTAGCGGGAACCAAGAGACCCAGTACTTC
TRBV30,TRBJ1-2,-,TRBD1,CAWRTDRGANYGYTF,TGTGCCTGGAGGACGGACAGGGGGGCTAACTATGGCTACACCTTC
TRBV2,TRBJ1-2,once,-,CASGVSPNYGYTF,TGTGCCAGCGGAGTAAGTCCTAACTATGGCTACACCTTC